Included here is one TCR beta chain sequence, with context. The antigen is unknown. Roughly 0.45 to 1 ug RNA was reverse transcribed with random hexamers. TCRdb used MiXCR to reprocess the immunoSEQ multiplex PCR reads, holding one entry per CDR3 protein. This table holds 110,000 to 150,000 distinct CDR3 sequences, more than 90% found once. These data belong to a study of CD8 T cells in Susac syndrome. Study-wide context: Sequencing included Susac syndrome patients, 5 or 6 of them with active disease and fewer than 10 in remission.

There are 15 residues in the CDR3. Germline V gives CDR1 MGHRA, CDR2 YSYEKL. V gave up 4 bases and J gave up 2 bases, with 12 bases separating them. Study observations and caveats: The authors acknowledged that the study's TCR sequencing and HLA analysis involved relatively few individuals.

CD8+ and CD4+ T cells circulating in blood were sequenced for TCR beta. The rearrangement joins TRBV4-1 to TRBJ1-5, with D uncertain. The receptor was isolated from a human donor with Susac syndrome. The sequenced sample consisted of CD4+ T cells from PBMCs. The CDR3 DNA follows: TGCGCCAGCAGCCTAGGACCTTGGGGCAATCAGCCCCAGCATTTT. This gives the protein CASSLGPWGNQPQHF.